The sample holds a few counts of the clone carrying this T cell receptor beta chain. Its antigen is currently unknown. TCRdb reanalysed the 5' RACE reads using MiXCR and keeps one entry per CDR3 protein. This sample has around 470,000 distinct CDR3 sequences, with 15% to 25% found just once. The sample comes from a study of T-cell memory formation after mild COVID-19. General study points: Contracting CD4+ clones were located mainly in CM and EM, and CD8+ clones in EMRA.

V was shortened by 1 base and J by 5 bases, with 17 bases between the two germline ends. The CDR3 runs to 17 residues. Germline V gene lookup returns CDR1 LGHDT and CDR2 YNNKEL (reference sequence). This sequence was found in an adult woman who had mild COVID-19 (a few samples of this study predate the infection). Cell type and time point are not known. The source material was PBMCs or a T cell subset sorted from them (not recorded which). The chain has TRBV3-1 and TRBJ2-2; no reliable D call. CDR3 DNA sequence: TGTGCCAGCAGCCAAGTTTCTGCGGCGACGAGGACCGGGGAGCTGTTTTTT. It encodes CASSQVSAATRTGELFF.